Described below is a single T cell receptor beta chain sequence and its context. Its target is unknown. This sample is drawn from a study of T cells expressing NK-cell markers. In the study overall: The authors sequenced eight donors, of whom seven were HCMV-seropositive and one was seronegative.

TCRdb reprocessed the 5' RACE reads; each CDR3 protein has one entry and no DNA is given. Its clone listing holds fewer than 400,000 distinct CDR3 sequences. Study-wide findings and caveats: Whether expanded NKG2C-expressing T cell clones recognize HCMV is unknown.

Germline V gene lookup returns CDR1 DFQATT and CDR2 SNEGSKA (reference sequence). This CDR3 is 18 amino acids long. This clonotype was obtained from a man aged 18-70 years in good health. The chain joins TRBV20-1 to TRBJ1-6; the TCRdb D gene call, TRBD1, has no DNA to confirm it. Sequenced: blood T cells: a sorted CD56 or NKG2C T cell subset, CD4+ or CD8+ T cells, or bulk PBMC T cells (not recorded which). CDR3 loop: CSARDQRGRATYNSPLHF.